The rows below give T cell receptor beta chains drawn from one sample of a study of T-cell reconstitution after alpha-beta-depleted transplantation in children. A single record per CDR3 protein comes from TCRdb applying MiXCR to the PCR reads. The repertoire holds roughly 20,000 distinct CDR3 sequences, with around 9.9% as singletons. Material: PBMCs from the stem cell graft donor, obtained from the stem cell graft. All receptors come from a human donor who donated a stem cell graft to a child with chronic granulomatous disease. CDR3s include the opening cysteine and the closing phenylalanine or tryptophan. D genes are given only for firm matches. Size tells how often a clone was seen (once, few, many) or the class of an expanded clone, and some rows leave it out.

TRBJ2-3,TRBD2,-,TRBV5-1,TGCGCCAGCTGTAAACTAGCGGGAGCATTAGATACGCAGTATTTC,CASCKLAGALDTQYF
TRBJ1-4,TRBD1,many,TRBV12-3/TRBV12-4,TGTGCCAGCAGTGCAAACAGGGGGCGCGGTGAAAAACTGTTTTTT,CASSANRGRGEKLFF
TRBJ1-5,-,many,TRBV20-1,TGCAGTGCTAGGATCCCGGGGCTTAATCAGCCCCAGCATTTT,CSARIPGLNQPQHF
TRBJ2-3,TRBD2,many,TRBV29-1,TGCAGCGTTGAAGAATCTGCGGGAGCTCTCACAGATACGCAGTATTTT,CSVEESAGALTDTQYF
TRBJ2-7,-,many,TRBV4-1,TGCGCCAGCAGCCAGGGTTACTCTTACGAGCAGTACTTC,CASSQGYSYEQYF
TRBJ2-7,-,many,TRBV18,TGTGCCAGCTCACCAGGGTCAGGAGGGTCCTACGAGCAGTACTTC,CASSPGSGGSYEQYF
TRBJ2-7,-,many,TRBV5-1,TGCGCCAGCAGCTTGGAGGCAGGTTACTACGAGCAGTACTTC,CASSLEAGYYEQYF
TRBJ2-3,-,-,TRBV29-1,TGCAGCGTCCGGACTGATAGCACAGATACGCAGTATTTT,CSVRTDSTDTQYF
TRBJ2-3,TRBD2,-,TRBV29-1,TGCAGCGCCTGGACTAGCGGGGCGGCGGATACGCAGTATTTT,CSAWTSGAADTQYF
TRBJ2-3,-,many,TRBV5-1,TGCGCCAGCAGCGCCGAAAGCACAGATACGCAGTATTTT,CASSAESTDTQYF
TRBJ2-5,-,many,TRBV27,TGTGCCAGCAGTTTTTCACCGGAGACCCAGTACTTC,CASSFSPETQYF
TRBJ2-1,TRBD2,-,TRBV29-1,TGCAGCTCACTTAGCGGGGGGATTCACAATGAGCAGTTCTTC,CSSLSGGIHNEQFF
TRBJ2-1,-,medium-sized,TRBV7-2,TGTGCCAGCAGCTTAGTTTCATCATTTTCCTACAATGAGCAGTTCTTC,CASSLVSSFSYNEQFF
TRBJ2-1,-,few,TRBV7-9,TGTGCCAGCAGCTCCCCGGGGGACCACAATGAGCAGTTCTTC,CASSSPGDHNEQFF
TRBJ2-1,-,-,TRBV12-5,TGTGCTAGTGGTTTGACAACCGGGACCATTCCGGGTGAGCAGTTCTTC,CASGLTTGTIPGEQFF
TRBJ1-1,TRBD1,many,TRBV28,TGTGCCAGCACTCCCGGTTGGACAGGGAACACTGAAGCTTTCTTT,CASTPGWTGNTEAFF
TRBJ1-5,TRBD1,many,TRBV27,TGTGCCAGCAGTAAAGGGACAGCTAATCAGCCCCAGCATTTT,CASSKGTANQPQHF
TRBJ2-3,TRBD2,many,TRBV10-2,TGCGCCAGCAGCTTAGCGGGAAGGACAGATACGCAGTATTTT,CASSLAGRTDTQYF
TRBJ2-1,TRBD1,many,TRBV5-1,TGCGCCAGCAGCCCGGGACAGGTGCAATCCTACAATGAGCAGTTCTTC,CASSPGQVQSYNEQFF
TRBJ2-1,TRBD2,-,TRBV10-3,TGTGCCGCAAAGACTAGCGGCTCCTACAATGAGCAGTTCTTC,CAAKTSGSYNEQFF
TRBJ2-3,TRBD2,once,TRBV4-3,TGCGCCAGCAGCCAAGAGCTCACTAGCGGGATCTCAGATACGCAGTATTTT,CASSQELTSGISDTQYF
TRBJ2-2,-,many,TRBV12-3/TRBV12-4,TGTGCCAGCACCTCAGTTGGGGCACAGAACACCGGGGAGCTGTTTTTT,CASTSVGAQNTGELFF
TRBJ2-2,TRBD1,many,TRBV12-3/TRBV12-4,TGTGCCAGCAGCCCAATCGACAGGGGCTATGTCGGGGAGCTGTTTTTT,CASSPIDRGYVGELFF
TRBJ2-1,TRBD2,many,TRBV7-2,TGTGCCAGCAGCTTATCCCTAGCGGGATACAATGAGCAGTTCTTC,CASSLSLAGYNEQFF